Below, 3 T cell receptor beta chains from the same sample are listed, as sequenced in a study of blood T cell repertoires in COVID-19. The assay was immunoSEQ multiplex PCR, and TCRdb's table has in-frame clones only and misses some. In the table there are around 270,000 clones, around nine tenths of which are singletons. Input material: PBMCs or T cells enriched from blood (not recorded which). The receptor source for this set is a woman aged 35 to 49 who had been exposed to COVID-19.

V usage is TRBV7-8 and J usage is TRBJ1-1, with 9 nucleotides matching TRBD1. V shed 5 bases and J 4 bases; nucleotides not matched to a gene: 2. CDR1 and CDR2 from the germline V gene are SGHVS and FQNEAQ. The CDR3 is 13 residues long. This CDR3 is CASSMTGGTEAFF. In nucleotides, the CDR3 is TGTGCCAGCAGCATGACAGGGGGCACTGAAGCTTTCTTT.

This chain joins TRBV6-1 and TRBJ2-2, with D perhaps TRBD1 (5 bases). CDR1 is MNHNS and CDR2 is SASEGT in the germline V gene. The ends were cut back, 3 bases at V and 6 bases at J, with 17 bases in the middle. The CDR3 extends over 16 amino acids. The CDR3 reads CASSEWGPPVAGELFF. Here the CDR3 DNA reads TGTGCCAGCAGTGAGTGGGGCCCGCCGGTTGCCGGGGAGCTGTTTTTT.

This chain links TRBV6-2 or TRBV6-3 with TRBJ2-3; D may be TRBD2 (6 bases). V lost 5 bases and J 3 bases, leaving 9 bases between the germline ends. CDR3 size: 13 residues. In germline, CDR1 is MNHEY, CDR2 SVGEGT. Here the CDR3 DNA reads TGTGCCAGCAGTCCCCGGGAGACAGATACGCAGTATTTT. Its translation: CASSPRETDTQYF.